The 8 T cell receptor beta chains below all came from one sample that was sequenced in a study of long-term antiretroviral therapy in people with HIV. Assay version v3.0 of immunoSEQ was used, and it was run at survey level. Libraries were prepared by immunoSEQ multiplex PCR; TCRdb keeps only in-frame clonotypes and omits some of them. Of about 43,000 clones in the sample, about 94% were seen once. The sample here was unsorted PBMCs, taken around 9.2 years after starting antiretroviral therapy. These receptors all stem from a man aged 30 to 45 with HIV.

J is TRBJ2-1 and V is TRBV6-5; unclear D gene. CDR1 is MNHEY and CDR2 is SVGAGI in the germline V gene. Trimming took 8 bases from V and 7 from J, leaving 21 bases between them. The CDR3 contains 15 residues. The CDR3: CASSLSLPHRNEQFF. The DNA of the CDR3 is TGTGCCAGCTCCCTTTCGTTACCTCATCGGAATGAGCAGTTCTTC.

J is TRBJ2-7 and V is TRBV27, with D perhaps TRBD2 (5 bases). Germline V gene sequence: CDR1 MNHEY, CDR2 SMNVEV (reference sequence). The CDR3 totals 15 residues. With 5 bases removed from V and 2 bases from J, the gap between germline ends came to 16 bases. CDR3 amino acids: CASSDPSEGTYEQYF. The DNA for the CDR3 is TGTGCCAGCAGTGACCCCAGTGAGGGTACCTACGAGCAGTACTTC.

The CDR3 nucleotides are TGTGCCAGCAGCTCCCCGGGACTCCACTACAATGAGCAGTTCTTC. Amino acid sequence: CASSSPGLHYNEQFF. The genes are TRBV7-9 and TRBJ2-1, with D maybe TRBD2 (6 bases). The CDR3 has 15 amino acids. Germline loops: CDR1 SEHNR, CDR2 FQNEAQ (reference sequence). V dropped 4 bases and J dropped 3 bases, with 13 bases sitting between them.

This rearrangement joins TRBV28 to TRBJ2-7, with 8 bases that match TRBD1. Germline V gene lookup returns CDR1 MDHEN and CDR2 SYDVKM. The CDR3 is made up of 16 amino acids. V lost 5 bases, J lost 2 bases, and 11 bases stayed unmatched. The CDR3 here is CASSTSGGAKPYEQYF. CDR3 nucleotides: TGTGCCAGCAGTACATCAGGGGGCGCCAAACCCTACGAGCAGTACTTC.

The chain couples TRBV6-4 to TRBJ2-3; 12 nucleotides line up with TRBD2. There are 15 residues in the CDR3. Trimming cost V 5 bases and J 2 bases; bases outside gene matches: 2. Germline values: CDR1 MRHNA, CDR2 SNTAGT. CDR3 bases: TGTGCCAGCAGTCTAGCGGGGGGGTTCACAGATACGCAGTATTTT. As protein: CASSLAGGFTDTQYF.

This chain uses TRBV6-4 with TRBJ2-6; D might be TRBD1 (5 bases). This CDR3 has 15 amino acids. Trimming left V 5 bases short and J 0 bases short, with 8 bases between. Per the germline V gene, CDR1 is MRHNA and CDR2 is SNTAGT. The CDR3 loop is CASSSDNSGANVLTF. CDR3 in DNA: TGTGCCAGCAGTTCGGACAACTCTGGGGCCAACGTCCTGACTTTC.

The chain uses TRBV28 and TRBJ2-3; TRBD1 or TRBD2 may be the D gene (6 bases each). CDR1 and CDR2 from the germline V gene are MDHEN and SYDVKM. This CDR3 is 14 amino acids long. V shed 10 bases and J shed 3 bases, with 17 bases lying between them. The CDR3 sequence: CATVMRGGTDTQYF. In nucleotides, the CDR3 is TGTGCCACCGTCATGAGAGGGGGGACAGATACGCAGTATTTT.

DNA of the CDR3: TGTGCCACCAGCAGAAATCGGGACAGGGGTAATCAGCCCCAGCATTTT. It specifies CATSRNRDRGNQPQHF. The chain joins TRBV15 to TRBJ1-5, with 10 bases aligning to TRBD1. V lost 2 bases and J lost 4; bases outside the gene matches: 5. The CDR3 consists of 16 residues. Germline values: CDR1 LNHNV, CDR2 YYDKDF (reference sequence). The full variable domain, with the rest looked up from reference TRBV15 and TRBJ1-5, is DAMVIQNPRYQVTQFGKPVTLSCSQTLNHNVMYWYQQKSSQAPKLLFHYYDKDFNNEADTPDNFQSRRPNTSFCFLDIRSPGLGDTAMYLCATSRNRDRGNQPQHFGDGTRLSIL.